Presented here are 27 T cell receptor beta chains from one specimen sequenced in a study of blood T cell repertoires in COVID-19. The data were produced by immunoSEQ multiplex PCR, yet TCRdb's version contains in-frame clones alone and is incomplete. The table shows hundreds of thousands of clones, with approximately 80% occurring only once. Sequencing input: peripheral blood. These receptors originate from a woman between 65 and 79 years old with acute or convalescent COVID-19.

The chain employs TRBV4-1 and TRBJ2-7, with a tentative D call TRBD1 (6 bases). The CDR3 contains 15 residues. Trimming took off 1 base at V and 2 bases at J, with 12 bases between the two ends. The germline CDR1 and CDR2 sequences are MGHRA and YSYEKL. The CDR3 sequence: CASSQADSNAYEQYF. The CDR3 nucleotides read TGCGCCAGCAGCCAAGCGGACAGCAACGCCTACGAGCAGTACTTC.

The sample holds a few counts of this clone. This chain links TRBV3-1 (or the pseudogene TRBV3-2) with TRBJ1-1, with TRBD1 matching 8 bases. The CDR3 runs to 15 residues. Germline CDR1 LGHDT, CDR2 YNNKEL (reference sequence). The V and J ends lost 0 bases and 4 bases, in that order; junction bases with no gene match: 4. The CDR3 DNA is TGTGCCAGCAGCCAAGACAGGGGGCTTCCCACTGAAGCTTTCTTT. It is translated as CASSQDRGLPTEAFF.

This chain links TRBV4-1 with TRBJ1-2, with a weak D call TRBD1 (5 bases). Germline CDR1 reads MGHRA; CDR2 reads YSYEKL. The CDR3 has 13 residues. V was shortened by 1 base and J by 11 bases, with 14 bases between the two germline ends. The CDR3 region is CASSQGTQLGYTF. The CDR3 nucleotides read TGCGCCAGCAGCCAAGGGACACAACTTGGATACACCTTC.

The rearrangement joins TRBV7-2 to TRBJ1-1; D unclear. The V end lost 5 bases, the J end lost 1 base, and 11 bases lay between the germline ends. The CDR3 sequence is 14 residues long. The germline V gene has CDR1 SGHTA and CDR2 FQGNSA. This chain's CDR3 is CASSLGRANTEAFF. The CDR3 DNA follows: TGTGCCAGCAGCCTGGGGAGGGCGAACACTGAAGCTTTCTTT.

This clone was found a few times. V gene TRBV7-2 combines with J gene TRBJ1-2, with 7 positions matching TRBD1. Trimming cost V 5 bases and J 0 bases; bases outside gene matches: 6. This CDR3 spans 15 amino acids. Germline assignment: CDR1 SGHTA and CDR2 FQGNSA. CDR3 sequence: CASSPGQETNYGYTF. CDR3 DNA: TGTGCCAGCAGCCCCGGACAGGAGACTAACTATGGCTACACCTTC.

The chain recombines TRBV6-2 or TRBV6-3 with TRBJ1-5, with a tentative D call TRBD1 (5 bases). The CDR3 has 13 amino acids. Trimming pared 6 bases from V and 6 bases from J, leaving 12 bases between. The germline V gene encodes CDR1 MNHEY and CDR2 SVGEGT. CDR3 DNA sequence: TGTGCCAGCAGCCTGGCGGGGGGTCAGCCCCAGCATTTT. Translation: CASSLAGGQPQHF.

The chain joins TRBV19 to TRBJ1-6; D ambiguous. The CDR3 has 14 residues. Germline V gives CDR1 LNHDA, CDR2 SQIVND (reference sequence). The germline V and J ends were trimmed by 3 bases and 7 bases, with 10 bases remaining between them. In nucleotides, the CDR3 is TGTGCCAGTAGTATTGGACTATTGAATTCACCCCTCCACTTT. Protein product: CASSIGLLNSPLHF.

The V call is TRBV6-5, the J call TRBJ2-7; 7 bases fit TRBD2. Germline loops: CDR1 MNHEY, CDR2 SVGAGI. There are 13 residues in the CDR3. Trimming at V came to 7 bases and at J to 2 bases, leaving 5 bases not matched to a gene. The CDR3 DNA sequence: TGTGCCAGCACTTCCGCGGGGGCCTACGAGCAGTACTTC. Protein: CASTSAGAYEQYF.

V gene TRBV19 combines with J gene TRBJ1-4; D is possibly TRBD1 (5 bases). The V and J ends lost 3 bases and 4 bases respectively, with 9 bases between them. CDR1 is LNHDA, CDR2 SQIVND, per germline (reference sequence). CDR3 length: 14 residues. CDR3 protein: CASSMWGDNEKLFF. Here the CDR3 DNA reads TGTGCCAGTAGTATGTGGGGGGATAATGAAAAACTGTTTTTT.

The gene calls are TRBV11-2 and TRBJ2-7; D gene uncertain. V dropped 0 bases and J dropped 2 bases, with 8 bases sitting between them. This CDR3 region has 14 residues. Germline values: CDR1 SGHAT, CDR2 FQNNGV. The CDR3 DNA follows: TGTGCCAGCAGCTTAGATACCGGTCCCTACGAGCAGTACTTC. Its translation is CASSLDTGPYEQYF.

V usage is TRBV21-1 and J usage is TRBJ1-1; the table's TRBD1 call for D was not verified on the DNA. TRBV21-1 is labeled a pseudogene. This CDR3 spans 15 amino acids. As DNA, the CDR3 is TGTGCCCTCATCGGGGACAGGGTAAGAAGAGCTGAAGCTTTCTTT. Protein: CALIGDRVRRAEAFF.

This clone was counted a single time. The CDR3 sequence: CASSSPGQYEAFF. CDR3 in DNA: TGTGCCAGCAGTTCTCCGGGACAGTATGAAGCTTTCTTT. This sequence joins TRBV28 and TRBJ1-1; TRBD1 matches at 7 bases. The junction had 6 bases not matched to a gene; V was cut back by 4 bases and J by 7 bases. The length of the CDR3 is 13 residues. The V gene's germline CDR1 is MDHEN and CDR2 SYDVKM. The complete variable domain, with remaining parts taken from reference TRBV28 and TRBJ1-1, reads DVKVTQSSRYLVKRTGEKVFLECVQDMDHENMFWYRQDPGLGLRLIYFSYDVKMKEKGDIPEGYSVSREKKERFSLILESASTNQTSMYLCASSSPGQYEAFFGQGTRLTVV.

The chain recombines TRBV4-1 with TRBJ1-1, with D perhaps matching TRBD1 (5 bases). Trimming took off 1 base at V and 0 bases at J, with 15 bases between the two ends. The CDR3 covers 17 residues. Germline V CDR1 and CDR2: MGHRA, YSYEKL. DNA of the CDR3: TGCGCCAGCAGCCAAGCTTTACAGGTCCTAATGAACACTGAAGCTTTCTTT. It specifies CASSQALQVLMNTEAFF.

CDR3 amino acids: CASSLDTRTGELFF. CDR3 nucleotide sequence: TGTGCCAGCAGCTTGGATACTCGCACCGGGGAGCTGTTTTTT. The gene calls are TRBV5-4 and TRBJ2-2; no clear D. CDR1 and CDR2 from the germline V gene are SGHNT and YYREEE (reference sequence). The CDR3 runs to 14 residues. V lost 0 bases to trimming and J lost 4 bases, with 7 bases between them.

This chain links TRBV7-9 with TRBJ2-1; D might be TRBD1 (6 bases). Between the trimmed V and J ends, which lost 0 bases and 2 bases, there was a span of 8 bases. Germline CDR1 is SEHNR and CDR2 is FQNEAQ (reference sequence). CDR3 size: 15 residues. The CDR3 sequence: CASSLARTAYNEQFF. The DNA for the CDR3 is TGTGCCAGCAGCTTAGCAAGGACAGCCTACAATGAGCAGTTCTTC.

The chain carries TRBV15 and TRBJ1-1, with D possibly being TRBD1 (5 bases). V lost 3 bases and J 1 base, leaving 12 bases between the germline ends. CDR3 length: 15 residues. Germline CDR1 LNHNV, CDR2 YYDKDF (reference sequence). In DNA form, the CDR3 reads TGTGCCACCAGCAGTGATAAGGGGCAGAACACTGAAGCTTTCTTT. This gives the protein CATSSDKGQNTEAFF.

This chain links TRBV5-8 with TRBJ1-5; TRBD1 matches 10 bases. After removal of 0 bases from V and 4 bases from J, the junction contained 4 bases not matched to a gene. The CDR3 length is 16 residues. Germline CDR1 SGHTS, CDR2 YDEGEE. CDR3 protein: CASSLGTGGGNQPQHF. DNA for the CDR3: TGTGCCAGCAGCTTGGGGACAGGGGGAGGTAATCAGCCCCAGCATTTT.

V is TRBV7-2 and J is TRBJ2-5; 7 nucleotides align to TRBD2. The J segment lost 3 bases and the V segment lost 5 bases, leaving 3 bases of the junction unmatched. Germline V gene data show CDR1 as SGHTA and CDR2 as FQGNSA. CDR3 length: 13 amino acids. The CDR3 DNA reads as TGTGCCAGCAGCCCCCTAGCGGAAGAGACCCAGTACTTC. Protein product: CASSPLAEETQYF.

The chain recombines TRBV25-1 with TRBJ2-1, with unresolved D. V dropped 6 bases and J dropped 10 bases, with 13 bases sitting between them. This CDR3 spans 12 amino acids. The germline V gene has CDR1 MGHDK and CDR2 SYGVNS. In DNA form, the CDR3 reads TGTGCCAGCAGCCGACTGGCTCGCGAGCAGTTCTTC. Its protein is CASSRLAREQFF. Together with reference TRBV25-1 and TRBJ2-1, the CDR3 gives the full variable domain: EADIYQTPRYLVIGTGKKITLECSQTMGHDKMYWYQQDPGMELHLIHYSYGVNSTEKGDLSSESTVSRIRTEHFPLTLESARPSHTSQYLCASSRLAREQFFGPGTRLTVL.

This clone was counted only a few times. The chain combines TRBV7-2 with TRBJ1-1; a weak D match, TRBD1 (5 bases). V lost 0 bases, J lost 1 base, and 6 bases lay in between. Germline V CDR1 and CDR2: SGHTA, FQGNSA. There are 14 residues in the CDR3. The CDR3 region has the DNA TGTGCCAGCAGCTTAGCACAGGCGAACACTGAAGCTTTCTTT. Amino acids: CASSLAQANTEAFF.

The chain employs TRBV6-2 or TRBV6-3 and TRBJ2-7; D not certain. This CDR3 spans 13 amino acids. Trimming cost V 4 bases and J 3 bases, with 10 bases left between them. The germline CDR1 and CDR2 sequences are MNHEY and SVGEGT. The CDR3 DNA follows: TGTGCCAGCAGTTCCTGGGCAATCTACGAGCAGTACTTC. It is translated as CASSSWAIYEQYF.

The chain has TRBV15 and TRBJ1-2; D is perhaps TRBD1 (6 bases). The V end was cut by 3 bases, the J end by 5 bases, with 7 bases between. Germline V CDR1 and CDR2: LNHNV, YYDKDF (reference sequence). The CDR3 is 12 amino acids. The CDR3 DNA is TGTGCCACCAGCAGGGACAGTTATGGCTACACCTTC. As protein: CATSRDSYGYTF.

The V gene is TRBV18, the J gene TRBJ2-3, with TRBD2 identical over 8 bases. The CDR3 sequence is 16 residues long. Germline V CDR1 and CDR2: KGHSH, LQKENI. V was clipped by 0 bases and J by 2 bases; unmatched bases: 4. The CDR3 region has the DNA TGTGCCAGCTCACCACCGTTAGGACTAGCCACAGATACGCAGTATTTT. Protein product: CASSPPLGLATDTQYF.

J is TRBJ2-7 and V is TRBV9, with D unresolved. The germline V gene encodes CDR1 SGDLS and CDR2 YYNGEE. The ends were cut back, 5 bases at V and 4 bases at J, with 10 bases in the middle. This CDR3 spans 12 amino acids. This CDR3 is CASSSGTYEQYF. The CDR3 DNA is TGTGCCAGCAGTTCGGGTACGTACGAGCAGTACTTC.

The sample holds a few counts of this clone. The CDR3 bases are TGTGCCAGCAGCTTAGGACAGGGTCGGACTAACTATGGCTACACCTTC. Its protein product is CASSLGQGRTNYGYTF. V and J are TRBV5-4 and TRBJ1-2, with 8 positions matching TRBD1. The CDR3 is 16 residues long. Germline values: CDR1 SGHNT, CDR2 YYREEE (reference sequence). Losses at the gene ends were 2 bases for V and 0 bases for J; bases not matched to a gene: 6.

This clone was detected only once. In DNA, the CDR3 is TGTGCCAGCAGTTGGGGCGCGAACACTGAAGCTTTCTTT. It is translated as CASSWGANTEAFF. V and J are TRBV12-3 or TRBV12-4 and TRBJ1-1; weak D call: TRBD1 (5 bases). With 4 bases removed from V and 1 base from J, the gap between germline ends came to 7 bases. The CDR3 extends over 13 amino acids.

This clone was observed a few times. The V and J genes are TRBV7-2 and TRBJ2-7, with D tentatively TRBD1 (7 bases). The CDR3 contains 14 residues. Germline CDR1 reads SGHTA; CDR2 reads FQGNSA. Trimming pared 5 bases from V and 1 base from J, leaving 12 bases between. DNA of the CDR3: TGTGCCAGCAGCGGAGGGACAGTTTCCTACGAGCAGTACTTC. This gives the protein CASSGGTVSYEQYF.